The next 22 T cell receptor beta chains were all read from a single sample in a study of blood T cell repertoires in COVID-19 (dated by TCRdb to 2018 to 2021). The library was produced with the immunoSEQ multiplex PCR assay. TCRdb holds this immuneACCESS table with in-frame rearrangements only. Some clones are missing; in checked studies, unresolved V genes explain under half, and the rest has no known cause. The sample table contains 88,000 or so clones; only one count was recorded for about 85% of them. The ten largest clonotypes hold more than 3% of the sample. Sequencing used peripheral blood. The receptors were gathered from a man between 60 and 75 years old with acute or convalescent COVID-19.

The chain combines TRBV18 with TRBJ1-6, with D tentatively TRBD1 (6 bases). CDR3 length equals 16 residues. Per the germline V gene, CDR1 is KGHSH and CDR2 is LQKENI. V lost 3 bases, J lost 8 bases, and 17 bases lay in between. The chain's CDR3 is CASSPLRQAYDSPLHF. CDR3 sequence (DNA): TGTGCCAGCTCACCCCTGAGACAGGCTTACGATTCACCCCTCCACTTT. Complete variable domain (other parts from reference TRBV18 and TRBJ1-6): NAGVMQNPRHLVRRRGQEARLRCSPMKGHSHVYWYRQLPEEGLKFMVYLQKENIIDESGMPKERFSAEFPKEGPSILRIQQVVRGDSAAYFCASSPLRQAYDSPLHFGNGTRLTVT.

This chain uses TRBV7-4 with TRBJ1-6; D unresolved. V was trimmed by 5 bases and J by 6 bases, leaving 17 bases between them. Germline-derived CDR1 and CDR2 are SGHVT and SQSDAQ. The CDR3 has 16 amino acids. The CDR3 here is CASSPYGREGNSPLHF. The CDR3 DNA is TGTGCCAGCAGCCCTTACGGGAGGGAGGGTAATTCACCCCTCCACTTT.

The chain employs TRBV5-1 and TRBJ2-3; 8 positions agree with TRBD1. Germline values: CDR1 SGHRS, CDR2 YFSETQ. J was trimmed by 4 bases and V by 3 bases; bases with no gene match: 7. This CDR3 is built from 15 residues. In DNA form, the CDR3 reads TGCGCCAGCAGCTCGACAGGGGATAGCGCAGATACGCAGTATTTT. Its protein product is CASSSTGDSADTQYF. Complete variable domain (other parts from reference TRBV5-1 and TRBJ2-3): KAGVTQTPRYLIKTRGQQVTLSCSPISGHRSVSWYQQTPGQGLQFLFEYFSETQRNKGNFPGRFSGRQFSNSRSEMNVSTLELGDSALYLCASSSTGDSADTQYFGPGTRLTVL.

This clone was seen a single time. CDR3 nucleotides: TGCGCCAGCAGCTTGGCGGTGGGCCCCCTCCACTTT. This codes for CASSLAVGPLHF. The chain joins TRBV5-1 to TRBJ1-6; D uncertain. Trimming took off 0 bases at V and 13 bases at J, with 8 bases between the two ends. Germline V gene lookup returns CDR1 SGHRS and CDR2 YFSETQ. The CDR3 sequence is 12 residues long.

This clone was detected only a few times. Here the CDR3 reads CASSLGGRAWDTQYF. The CDR3, as DNA: TGTGCCAGCAGCTTAGGTGGGAGGGCCTGGGATACGCAGTATTTT. The chain is built from TRBV11-2 and TRBJ2-3; 7 nucleotides align to TRBD2. This CDR3 spans 15 amino acids. The germline V gene encodes CDR1 SGHAT and CDR2 FQNNGV. V was clipped by 1 base and J by 6 bases; unmatched bases: 7. Together with reference TRBV11-2 and TRBJ2-3, the CDR3 gives the full variable domain: EAGVAQSPRYKIIEKRQSVAFWCNPISGHATLYWYQQILGQGPKLLIQFQNNGVVDDSQLPKDRFSAERLKGVDSTLKIQPAKLEDSAVYLCASSLGGRAWDTQYFGPGTRLTVL.

This rearrangement joins TRBV30 to TRBJ2-1; 12 bases fit TRBD2. The CDR3 is made up of 15 amino acids. Germline V gene data show CDR1 as GTSNPN and CDR2 as SVGIG (reference sequence). J was trimmed by 9 bases and V by 5 bases; bases with no gene match: 11. In nucleotides, the CDR3 is TGTGCCTGGTTGACCGGGACTAGCGGGTTTAGTGAGCAGTTCTTC. This translates into CAWLTGTSGFSEQFF.

J is TRBJ2-3 and V is TRBV6-2 or TRBV6-3; TRBD1 aligns across 7 bases. This CDR3 is built from 14 residues. CDR1 and CDR2 (germline): MNHEY, SVGEGT. Unmatched junction bases numbered 8, after V lost 5 bases and J lost 6 bases. The DNA for the CDR3 is TGTGCCAGCAGTCCGGGACAGCTTTGGGATACGCAGTATTTT. This gives the protein CASSPGQLWDTQYF.

This rearrangement joins TRBV9 to TRBJ2-2; D gene ambiguous. V lost 4 bases and J lost 6, with 10 bases in between. The V gene's germline CDR1 is SGDLS and CDR2 YYNGEE. The CDR3 has 13 residues. The CDR3 protein is CASSRSGAGELFF. In DNA, the CDR3 is TGTGCCAGCAGCCGGAGTGGAGCCGGGGAGCTGTTTTTT.

This sequence joins TRBV19 and TRBJ2-1; 7 bases agree with TRBD1. The CDR3 covers 15 residues. Germline V gene lookup returns CDR1 LNHDA and CDR2 SQIVND (reference sequence). Trimming removed 4 bases from V and 2 bases from J; junction bases left unmatched: 5. The CDR3 DNA is TGTGCCAGTAGTAGTCAGGGGGAGACCTACAATGAGCAGTTCTTC. This translates into CASSSQGETYNEQFF.

The CDR3 nucleotides are TGTGCCAGCAGCGTCGGACAGGGCCAAGAGACCCAGTACTTC. Protein: CASSVGQGQETQYF. The chain employs TRBV3-1 (or the pseudogene TRBV3-2) and TRBJ2-5, with TRBD1 identical over 8 bases. The V gene's germline CDR1 is LGHDT and CDR2 YNNKEL (reference sequence). V lost 5 bases to trimming and J lost 1 base; unmatched junction nucleotides: 3. This CDR3 has 14 residues.

This chain uses TRBV5-1 with TRBJ2-7; 7 bases are a match to TRBD1. CDR3 size: 14 residues. Germline loops: CDR1 SGHRS, CDR2 YFSETQ. Losses at the gene ends were 4 bases for V and 2 bases for J; bases not matched to a gene: 6. CDR3 loop: CASSRDSYTYEQYF. The DNA for the CDR3 is TGCGCCAGCAGCCGGGACAGCTACACCTACGAGCAGTACTTC.

This chain connects TRBV6-5 to TRBJ1-2, with TRBD1 matching 9 bases. V shed 4 bases and J 3 bases; nucleotides not matched to a gene: 6. This CDR3 region has 15 residues. CDR1 is MNHEY, CDR2 SVGAGI, per germline. The CDR3 loop is CASSSRTGAYYGYTF. The CDR3 DNA reads TGTGCCAGCAGTTCCCGGACAGGGGCCTACTATGGCTACACCTTC.

The genes are TRBV19 and TRBJ2-1; weak D call: TRBD1 (6 bases). Germline CDR1 reads LNHDA; CDR2 reads SQIVND (reference sequence). The V gene lost 3 bases and the J gene lost 6 bases, with 18 bases spanning the gap. The CDR3 runs 16 residues. CDR3 nucleotides: TGTGCCAGTAGTATTTTGCCAGGCGAGGGGGTCAATGAGCAGTTCTTC. Its translation is CASSILPGEGVNEQFF.

The V call is TRBV7-2, the J call TRBJ2-7, with no clear D. The CDR3 runs to 13 residues. V lost 7 bases, J lost 2 bases, and 12 bases lay in between. The germline CDR1 and CDR2 sequences are SGHTA and FQGNSA. CDR3 nucleotides: TGTGCCAGCAACCTTCCGCGTGCCTACGAGCAGTACTTC. This translates into CASNLPRAYEQYF.

The V call is TRBV7-8, the J call TRBJ2-1; 7 positions agree with TRBD1. The CDR3 consists of 15 residues. The germline V gene has CDR1 SGHVS and CDR2 FQNEAQ. V lost 5 bases and J lost 8; bases outside the gene matches: 12. DNA of the CDR3: TGTGCCAGCAGCCGCGGTTATAACAGGGGCGATGAGCAGTTCTTC. Protein sequence: CASSRGYNRGDEQFF. The variable domain in full, with the rest retrieved from reference TRBV7-8 and TRBJ2-1, is GAGVSQSPRYKVAKRGQDVALRCDPISGHVSLFWYQQALGQGPEFLTYFQNEAQLDKSGLPSDRFFAERPEGSVSTLKIQRTQQEDSAVYLCASSRGYNRGDEQFFGPGTRLTVL.

This chain connects TRBV19 to TRBJ2-1; the D gene is possibly TRBD2 (6 bases). This CDR3 region has 14 residues. Germline values: CDR1 LNHDA, CDR2 SQIVND (reference sequence). The V and J ends lost 0 bases and 7 bases respectively, with 10 bases between them. CDR3 sequence reads: CASSIDGTRNEQFF. The CDR3 DNA follows: TGTGCCAGTAGTATAGACGGGACTCGTAATGAGCAGTTCTTC.

This chain joins TRBV7-2 and TRBJ1-2; TRBD1 might be the D (6 bases). This CDR3 has 16 amino acids. Germline V lookup: CDR1 SGHTA, CDR2 FQGNSA. V lost 1 base, J lost 6 bases, and 18 bases lay in between. CDR3 sequence: CASSLGGQGRENGYTF. The CDR3 coding sequence is TGTGCCAGCAGCTTAGGTGGGCAGGGGAGAGAAAATGGCTACACCTTC.

The chain uses TRBV27 and TRBJ2-7, with TRBD1 matching 7 bases. Germline CDR1 MNHEY, CDR2 SMNVEV (reference sequence). The V and J ends lost 5 bases and 6 bases, in that order; junction bases with no gene match: 4. The CDR3 spans 12 residues. Written as DNA, the CDR3 is TGTGCCAGCAGTGAGACAGGGCGCGAGCAGTACTTC. It is translated as CASSETGREQYF.

This sequence joins TRBV27 and TRBJ1-2; 11 bases are a match to TRBD1. The germline V gene encodes CDR1 MNHEY and CDR2 SMNVEV (reference sequence). V trimming: 6 bases; J trimming: 2 bases; junction bases outside the gene matches: 2. This CDR3 comprises 14 residues. CDR3: CASRRTGGNYGYTF. The DNA for the CDR3 is TGTGCCAGCAGGAGGACAGGGGGCAACTATGGCTACACCTTC.

The V gene is TRBV5-4, the J gene TRBJ2-3, with no clear D. The CDR3 has 14 amino acids. The ends were cut back, 3 bases at V and 0 bases at J, with 8 bases in the middle. In germline, CDR1 is SGHNT, CDR2 YYREEE (reference sequence). The CDR3 DNA is TGTGCCAGCAGCTGGCGGAGTAGCACAGATACGCAGTATTTT. Its protein is CASSWRSSTDTQYF.

This rearrangement joins TRBV3-1 (or the pseudogene TRBV3-2) to TRBJ1-3; unclear D gene. Germline loops: CDR1 LGHDT, CDR2 YNNKEL (reference sequence). The CDR3 is made up of 14 amino acids. Trimming cost V 8 bases and J 4 bases, with 15 bases left between them. The DNA for the CDR3 is TGTGCCAGCGGACCGGGAGGGTGGGGAAACACCATATATTTT. It translates to CASGPGGWGNTIYF.

There are a few counts of this clone. This sequence joins TRBV5-1 and TRBJ2-1; D may be TRBD2 (7 bases). V lost 3 bases to trimming and J lost 4 bases, with 17 bases between them. The CDR3 is 16 residues long. The germline V gene encodes CDR1 SGHRS and CDR2 YFSETQ. Here the CDR3 reads CASSYHPGGPYNEQFF. The CDR3 nucleotides read TGCGCCAGCAGCTACCATCCGGGGGGCCCATACAATGAGCAGTTCTTC.